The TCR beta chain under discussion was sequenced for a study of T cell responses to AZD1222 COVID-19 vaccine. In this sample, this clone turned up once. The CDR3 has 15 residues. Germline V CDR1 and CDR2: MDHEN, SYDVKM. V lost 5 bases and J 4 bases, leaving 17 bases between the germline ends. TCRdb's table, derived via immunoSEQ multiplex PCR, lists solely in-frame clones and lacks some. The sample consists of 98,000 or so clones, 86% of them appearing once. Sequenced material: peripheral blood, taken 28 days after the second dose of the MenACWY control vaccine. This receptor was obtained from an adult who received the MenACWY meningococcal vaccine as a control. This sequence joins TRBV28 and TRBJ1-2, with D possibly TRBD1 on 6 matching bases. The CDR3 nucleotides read TGTGCCAGCAGTCCCCAGGGGCGGAGGGCCTATGGCTACACCTTC. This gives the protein CASSPQGRRAYGYTF.